This entry is about one TCR beta chain. Its cognate antigen is unknown. Germline CDR1 and CDR2: SNHLY and FYNNEI. The V and J ends lost 0 bases and 7 bases respectively, with 16 bases between them. CDR3 size: 15 residues. Through MiXCR, TCRdb re-clonotyped the PCR reads. The data contain roughly 48,000 clones, roughly 18% of them singletons. All patients were treatment-naive before thyroid surgery. This specimen belongs to a study of metastatic and nonmetastatic thyroid tumors. Overall study context: Where malignant and benign thyroid patients were concerned, repertoires were compared across blood and tumor or nodule tissue. Study-level findings and limits: TCR beta diversity was reportedly significantly higher in malignant thyroid tumors than benign nodules, in blood and tumor.

The sequencing input was blood. This receptor was obtained from a female donor with papillary thyroid cancer or a benign thyroid nodule (not recorded which). Some clones in this sample may be carry-over from other donors' samples. The chain recombines TRBV2 with TRBJ2-7; D ambiguous. CDR3 sequence (DNA): TGTGCCAGCAGTGAAGCGTTTATCTGGATGGGGGAGCAGTACTTC. Translated: CASSEAFIWMGEQYF.